A single sample gave rise to the 20 T cell receptor beta chains below, sequenced in a study of cytotoxic CD8 clonotypes in ibrutinib-treated CLL. Produced via immunoSEQ multiplex PCR; TCRdb's table is partial and in-frame only. In the table there are approximately 26,000 clones, approximately 85% of which are singletons. The specimen was PBMCs, collected after 24 months of ibrutinib treatment. The origin of the receptors is a human donor with chronic lymphocytic leukemia.

V gene TRBV4-2 combines with J gene TRBJ1-3, with D maybe TRBD1 (5 bases). CDR1 and CDR2 (germline): LGHNA, YNFKEQ. The CDR3 is 14 amino acids. V was cut by 0 bases and J by 8 bases, with 11 bases left in between. CDR3 DNA sequence: TGTGCCAGCAGCCAAGACCCAGGGCTGGACACCATATATTTT. Translation: CASSQDPGLDTIYF.

The chain is built from TRBV28 and TRBJ2-1; 10 bases map to TRBD2. CDR3 size: 14 residues. V lost 6 bases and J lost 9; bases outside the gene matches: 8. The germline V gene has CDR1 MDHEN and CDR2 SYDVKM. The CDR3 nucleotides are TGTGCCAGCAGAAAGAGCGGGGGGGCCAGTGAGCAGTTCTTC. It translates to CASRKSGGASEQFF.

This clone has more than one count but fewer than ten. The chain carries TRBV6-5 and TRBJ2-1; D gene unclear. The CDR3 consists of 15 residues. V was cut by 5 bases and J by 7 bases, with 18 bases left in between. CDR1 is MNHEY and CDR2 is SVGAGI in the germline V gene. CDR3 sequence reads: CASSAEKSALNEQFF. CDR3 DNA sequence: TGTGCCAGCAGTGCAGAGAAAAGTGCCCTAAATGAGCAGTTCTTC.

The chain carries TRBV5-1 and TRBJ2-7, with a possible D match to TRBD2 (7 bases). V lost 4 bases and J lost 0, with 11 bases in between. CDR1 is SGHRS, CDR2 YFSETQ, per germline. The CDR3 covers 14 residues. CDR3 nucleotide sequence: TGCGCCAGCAGCCCGCGGGGGCGCTCCTACGAGCAGTACTTC. Translated, it gives CASSPRGRSYEQYF.

The rearrangement uses TRBV19 and TRBJ2-5; 7 bases align to TRBD2. CDR3 size: 15 residues. V gave up 3 bases and J gave up 1 base; unmatched junction bases: 5. The germline CDR1 and CDR2 sequences are LNHDA and SQIVND (reference sequence). In DNA form, the CDR3 reads TGTGCCAGTAGTATTGGGGGGGTATCCCAAGAGACCCAGTACTTC. Residues: CASSIGGVSQETQYF.

About this clone itself: A read error may produce the germline difference seen at one junction end. Other DNA variants within this sample encode the same CDR3. J is TRBJ2-2 and V is TRBV4-2; 9 nucleotides agree with TRBD1. The CDR3 has 16 amino acids. CDR1 is LGHNA and CDR2 is YNFKEQ in the germline V gene. The CDR3 spells CASSQRDRDNTGELFF. The CDR3 nucleotides are TGTGCCAGCAGCCAAAGGGACAGGGATAACACCGGGGAGCTATTTTTT.

V is TRBV5-1 and J is TRBJ2-7; D could derive from TRBD1 or TRBD2 (5 bases each). The CDR3 contains 14 residues. Germline lookup yields CDR1 SGHRS and CDR2 YFSETQ. Trimming shortened V by 3 bases and J by 1 base, and 11 bases separated the two germline ends. The CDR3 region is CASSWGFLSYEQYF. CDR3 coding DNA: TGCGCCAGCAGCTGGGGGTTTCTTTCCTACGAGCAGTACTTC.

V usage is TRBV2 and J usage is TRBJ2-4, with 8 positions matching TRBD2. The germline V gene encodes CDR1 SNHLY and CDR2 FYNNEI. The CDR3 extends over 11 amino acids. V dropped 5 bases and J dropped 14; count of bases not matched to a gene: 5. CDR3 protein: CASSLGGGEYF. The CDR3, as DNA: TGTGCCAGCAGTCTCGGGGGGGGCGAGTACTTC. Based on the CDR3 plus reference TRBV2 and TRBJ2-4, the full variable domain is EPEVTQTPSHQVTQMGQEVILRCVPISNHLYFYWYRQILGQKVEFLVSFYNNEISEKSEIFDDQFSVERPDGSNFTLKIRSTKLEDSAMYFCASSLGGGEYFGAGTRLSVL.

This clone was seen only a few times. The CDR3 region has the DNA TGTGCCAGCAGCCAAGATAACCGACAGGGGTGGGACACTGAAGCTTTCTTT. Translated: CASSQDNRQGWDTEAFF. The rearrangement uses TRBV11-2 and TRBJ1-1, with 8 bases aligning to TRBD1. With V trimmed by 5 bases and J by 3 bases, 14 bases remained unmatched. The V gene's germline CDR1 is SGHAT and CDR2 FQNNGV. The CDR3 is 17 residues long.

The gene calls are TRBV5-4 and TRBJ2-2; 7 bases fit TRBD1. Germline loops: CDR1 SGHNT, CDR2 YYREEE (reference sequence). Trimming took 0 bases from V and 0 from J; bases not matched to a gene: 5. The length of the CDR3 is 17 residues. CDR3 residues: CASSLGGQSSNTGELFF. The DNA for the CDR3 is TGTGCCAGCAGCTTGGGGGGACAGTCATCGAACACCGGGGAGCTGTTTTTT.

The chain is built from TRBV5-4 and TRBJ2-7; tentatively, D is TRBD1 (5 bases). V was trimmed by 1 base and J by 0 bases, leaving 5 bases between them. CDR1 and CDR2 (germline): SGHNT, YYREEE (reference sequence). This CDR3 region has 13 residues. Here the CDR3 reads CASSLQGSYEQYF. The CDR3 DNA reads as TGTGCCAGCAGCTTGCAGGGCTCCTACGAGCAGTACTTC. The entire variable domain, with the rest obtained from reference TRBV5-4 and TRBJ2-7, is as follows: ETGVTQSPTHLIKTRGQQVTLRCSSQSGHNTVSWYQQALGQGPQFIFQYYREEENGRGNFPPRFSGLQFPNYSSELNVNALELDDSALYLCASSLQGSYEQYFGPGTRLTVT.

The CDR3 bases are TGTGCCAGCAGCTCTAGAGGACACATGGAGTACCAAGAGACCCAGTACTTC. Translated: CASSSRGHMEYQETQYF. This chain joins TRBV7-9 and TRBJ2-5, with TRBD1 as a possible D gene (5 bases). Germline loops: CDR1 SEHNR, CDR2 FQNEAQ (reference sequence). CDR3 length: 17 residues. V was shortened by 4 bases and J by 0 bases, with 18 bases between the two germline ends. The full variable domain, rest sourced from reference TRBV7-9 and TRBJ2-5, is DTGVSQNPRHKITKRGQNVTFRCDPISEHNRLYWYRQTLGQGPEFLTYFQNEAQLEKSRLLSDRFSAERPKGSFSTLEIQRTEQGDSAMYLCASSSRGHMEYQETQYFGPGTRLLVL.

V usage is TRBV10-3 and J usage is TRBJ2-7; the match to TRBD1 covers 7 bases. With 7 bases clipped from V and 4 bases from J, the junction kept 13 bases outside the gene matches. The V gene's germline CDR1 is ENHRY and CDR2 SYGVKD. The CDR3 is 15 residues long. The CDR3 reads CAIMIIHRGLYEQYF. The CDR3 DNA reads as TGTGCCATCATGATCATTCACAGGGGCCTATACGAGCAGTACTTC.

This clone was counted once. V gene TRBV6-1 combines with J gene TRBJ1-5; TRBD1 might be the D (6 bases). CDR3 length: 13 amino acids. V gave up 6 bases and J gave up 6 bases, with 12 bases separating them. CDR1 MNHNS and CDR2 SASEGT come from the germline V gene. The CDR3 sequence is CASRPPRGQPQHF. The CDR3 DNA reads as TGTGCCAGCAGACCCCCCAGGGGTCAGCCCCAGCATTTT.

This clone was counted a single time. Here the CDR3 reads CASRKGQMNTEAFF. CDR3 nucleotide sequence: TGTGCCAGCAGGAAGGGACAGATGAACACTGAAGCTTTCTTT. The J gene is TRBJ1-1, the V gene TRBV2; 7 bases align to TRBD1. In germline, CDR1 is SNHLY, CDR2 FYNNEI. V was clipped by 6 bases and J by 0 bases; unmatched bases: 4. This CDR3 contains 14 residues.

This chain connects TRBV5-1 to TRBJ1-1, with a tentative D call TRBD1 (5 bases). V was shortened by 1 base and J by 0 bases, with 10 bases between the two germline ends. The CDR3 loop spans 15 amino acids. Looked up from germline, CDR1 is SGHRS and CDR2 is YFSETQ. CDR3 nucleotides: TGCGCCAGCAGCTTGACGGAGACAGTGAACACTGAAGCTTTCTTT. Its protein product is CASSLTETVNTEAFF.

This chain links TRBV7-3 with TRBJ1-1, with D hard to call. The CDR3 contains 13 residues. V was clipped by 3 bases and J by 5 bases, with 10 bases between them. Germline CDR1 SGHTA, CDR2 FQGTGA. The DNA of the CDR3 is TGTGCCAGCAGCTTTTCAGAGAAGACTGAAGCTTTCTTT. Amino acid sequence: CASSFSEKTEAFF.

The J gene is TRBJ1-1, the V gene TRBV27; unclear D gene. Germline CDR1 reads MNHEY; CDR2 reads SMNVEV (reference sequence). The ends were cut back, 0 bases at V and 2 bases at J, with 10 bases in the middle. This CDR3 spans 15 amino acids. DNA for the CDR3: TGTGCCAGCAGTTTATCAGTTTATGGAAACACTGAAGCTTTCTTT. Amino acid sequence: CASSLSVYGNTEAFF.

The chain couples TRBV7-3 to TRBJ2-2; TRBD2 matches 8 bases. Unmatched junction bases numbered 7, after V lost 4 bases and J lost 6 bases. This CDR3 is built from 15 residues. Per germline, CDR1 SGHTA and CDR2 FQGTGA. CDR3 in amino acids: CASSSDVLAAGELFF. DNA of the CDR3: TGTGCCAGCAGCTCAGACGTACTAGCGGCCGGGGAGCTGTTTTTT. The full variable domain, with the rest looked up from reference TRBV7-3 and TRBJ2-2, is GAGVSQTPSNKVTEKGKYVELRCDPISGHTALYWYRQSLGQGPEFLIYFQGTGAADDSGLPNDRFFAVRPEGSVSTLKIQRTERGDSAVYLCASSSDVLAAGELFFGEGSRLTVL.

The gene calls are TRBV18 and TRBJ1-1; tentatively, D is TRBD1 (5 bases). The CDR3 runs 13 residues. V gave up 2 bases and J gave up 4 bases, with 8 bases separating them. The V gene's germline CDR1 is KGHSH and CDR2 LQKENI. The CDR3 DNA reads as TGTGCCAGCTCACCAATGGGGGGCACTGAAGCTTTCTTT. Its translation is CASSPMGGTEAFF.